One and the same sample provided the 18 T cell receptor beta chains below, sequenced in a study of cytomegalovirus exposure and HLA in healthy donors. The repertoire was sequenced with immunoSEQ multiplex PCR; TCRdb's copy has only in-frame clones and lacks some. Altogether some 110,000 clones are present, 70% to 90% being singletons, with the ten largest covering about 1.8%. Sequencing was carried out using PBMCs. These receptors all come from a young man in good health and CMV-seronegative.

The genes are TRBV27 and TRBJ1-1, with 7 bases matching TRBD1. CDR1 is MNHEY and CDR2 is SMNVEV in the germline V gene (reference sequence). The CDR3 length is 14 residues. The junction had 5 bases not matched to a gene; V was cut back by 3 bases and J by 4 bases. Here the CDR3 DNA reads TGTGCCAGCAGTTTGCTCGGACAGGCCACTGAAGCTTTCTTT. Encoded protein: CASSLLGQATEAFF.

This clone was picked up one time. The V and J genes are TRBV7-2 and TRBJ1-1; possibly TRBD1 for D (5 bases). Trimming removed 6 bases at V and 1 base at J, with 9 bases between. This CDR3 has 13 residues. Germline V lookup: CDR1 SGHTA, CDR2 FQGNSA. For the CDR3, the DNA is TGTGCCAGCAGGGGGCACCGGAACACTGAAGCTTTCTTT. Its translation is CASRGHRNTEAFF.

The CDR3 loop reads CASSNAIANSYTF. CDR3 in DNA: TGTGCCAGCAGCAACGCTATTGCGAATAGCTACACCTTC. V and J are TRBV7-9 and TRBJ1-2; D gene ambiguous. The CDR3 runs 13 residues. Germline-derived CDR1 and CDR2 are SEHNR and FQNEAQ (reference sequence). V was trimmed by 5 bases and J by 9 bases, leaving 16 bases between them.

This clone was detected only once. The V gene is TRBV4-1, the J gene TRBJ2-3; TRBD2 matches at 13 bases. CDR3 length equals 18 residues. Trimming removed 4 bases from V and 4 bases from J; junction bases left unmatched: 11. Germline V lookup: CDR1 MGHRA, CDR2 YSYEKL. CDR3 in DNA: TGCGCCAGCAGCCTAGGACTAGCGGGAGTCCTAGCGGCAGATACGCAGTATTTT. Translation: CASSLGLAGVLAADTQYF.

V is TRBV19 and J is TRBJ1-2; a weak D match, TRBD1 (6 bases). Germline V lookup: CDR1 LNHDA, CDR2 SQIVND (reference sequence). Trimming pared 6 bases from V and 4 bases from J, leaving 15 bases between. The CDR3 totals 14 residues. CDR3 residues: CASSPTGEFYGYTF. CDR3 nucleotides: TGTGCCAGTAGCCCGACAGGAGAGTTCTATGGCTACACCTTC. Variable domain in full (rest from reference TRBV19 and TRBJ1-2): DGGITQSPKYLFRKEGQNVTLSCEQNLNHDAMYWYRQDPGQGLRLIYYSQIVNDFQKGDIAEGYSVSREKKESFPLTVTSAQKNPTAFYLCASSPTGEFYGYTFGSGTRLTVV.

This clone occurred once. This chain links TRBV28 with TRBJ2-7; D perhaps matches TRBD1 (6 bases). V was pared by 6 bases and J by 3 bases, with 15 bases between. The CDR3 is 14 amino acids. Germline V CDR1 and CDR2: MDHEN, SYDVKM. DNA of the CDR3: TGTGCCAGCAGACGAACAGGGTTCAACTACGAGCAGTACTTC. As protein: CASRRTGFNYEQYF.

The gene calls are TRBV4-3 and TRBJ2-3, with D tentatively TRBD2 (5 bases). Trimming took off 3 bases at V and 2 bases at J, with 18 bases between the two ends. This CDR3 comprises 17 residues. Per the germline V gene, CDR1 is LGHNA and CDR2 is YSLEER. CDR3 loop: CASSHVGGRLNTDTQYF. The CDR3 nucleotides are TGCGCCAGCAGCCACGTAGGAGGCCGCCTAAACACAGATACGCAGTATTTT.

The V call is TRBV5-1, the J call TRBJ2-3; 7 nucleotides align to TRBD1. The CDR3 consists of 16 residues. Germline trimming cut 4 bases from V and 4 bases from J; bases unmatched to any gene: 12. CDR1 and CDR2 from the germline V gene are SGHRS and YFSETQ. The CDR3 coding sequence is TGCGCCAGCAGCCTCCGGGACAGAGAAATCCCAGATACGCAGTATTTT. This gives the protein CASSLRDREIPDTQYF.

In its sample, this clone was seen a few times. The rearrangement links TRBV6-4 to TRBJ1-1; no clear D. CDR1 and CDR2 from the germline V gene are MRHNA and SNTAGT. CDR3 length equals 13 residues. V lost 0 bases and J lost 5, with 7 bases in between. The CDR3 is CASSDSAMTEAFF. The CDR3 DNA follows: TGTGCCAGCAGTGACTCGGCCATGACTGAAGCTTTCTTT.

The V call is TRBV5-8, the J call TRBJ1-6; maybe TRBD1 (6 bases). CDR1 and CDR2 from the germline V gene are SGHTS and YDEGEE. There are 13 residues in the CDR3. Deletions cut 5 bases from V and 7 bases from J, with 10 bases between. The CDR3: CASRPTGNSPLHF. For the CDR3, the DNA is TGTGCCAGCAGACCCACAGGGAATTCACCCCTCCACTTT. Supplemented by reference TRBV5-8 and TRBJ1-6, the full variable domain reads EAGVTQSPTHLIKTRGQQATLRCSPISGHTSVYWYQQALGLGLQFLLWYDEGEERNRGNFPPRFSGRQFPNYSSELNVNALELEDSALYLCASRPTGNSPLHFGNGTRLTVT.

The rearrangement joins TRBV6-4 to TRBJ2-6, with 10 nucleotides matching TRBD1. V was clipped by 4 bases and J by 1 base; unmatched bases: 10. CDR1 and CDR2 from the germline V gene are MRHNA and SNTAGT. The CDR3 covers 19 residues. CDR3 protein: CASSALGQGVSSGANVLTF. In nucleotides, the CDR3 is TGTGCCAGCAGTGCCCTCGGACAGGGGGTATCGTCTGGGGCCAACGTCCTGACTTTC.

The genes are TRBV5-8 and TRBJ2-2, with D maybe TRBD1 (5 bases). Trimming took 2 bases from V and 6 from J, leaving 17 bases between them. Germline V CDR1 and CDR2: SGHTS, YDEGEE. The CDR3 has 16 amino acids. Here the CDR3 DNA reads TGTGCCAGCAGCTTTACAGGAGATCGAGTAGCCGGGGAGCTGTTTTTT. Amino acid sequence: CASSFTGDRVAGELFF.

This clone was observed a handful of times. This chain uses TRBV27 with TRBJ1-5, with 8 bases matching TRBD1. The CDR3 has 16 residues. V dropped 2 bases and J dropped 5; count of bases not matched to a gene: 8. Per the germline V gene, CDR1 is MNHEY and CDR2 is SMNVEV (reference sequence). The CDR3 is CASSLLHRGAHQPQHF. The CDR3 DNA is TGTGCCAGCAGTTTACTTCACAGGGGGGCCCATCAGCCCCAGCATTTT.

J is TRBJ2-7 and V is TRBV9, with TRBD2 as a possible D gene (5 bases). Germline V CDR1 and CDR2: SGDLS, YYNGEE. Trimming left V 1 base short and J 2 bases short, with 16 bases between. The CDR3 runs 16 residues. DNA for the CDR3: TGTGCCAGCAGCGTAACAGCGGAGCTTACCGCCTACGAGCAGTACTTC. As protein: CASSVTAELTAYEQYF.

The gene calls are TRBV25-1 and TRBJ2-3; 9 nucleotides line up with TRBD2. The CDR3 loop spans 15 amino acids. CDR1 is MGHDK, CDR2 SYGVNS, per germline. Trimming took 3 bases from V and 10 from J; bases not matched to a gene: 11. The CDR3 sequence: CASSEAGGAVLAQYF. The CDR3 DNA reads TGTGCCAGCAGTGAGGCGGGGGGGGCGGTTTTGGCGCAGTATTTT.

CDR3 sequence (DNA): TGTGCCAGCAGTCCCCGGACGGGGATGAACACTGAAGCTTTCTTT. Amino acids: CASSPRTGMNTEAFF. This chain connects TRBV28 to TRBJ1-1; D is uncertain. Germline CDR1 is MDHEN and CDR2 is SYDVKM. Trimming left V 5 bases short and J 0 bases short, with 13 bases between. CDR3 length: 15 residues.

The rearrangement links TRBV27 to TRBJ2-1; TRBD2 aligns across 8 bases. V trimming: 5 bases; J trimming: 0 bases; junction bases outside the gene matches: 9. The CDR3 extends over 17 amino acids. Looked up from germline, CDR1 is MNHEY and CDR2 is SMNVEV (reference sequence). CDR3 residues: CASSPLRGDFSYNEQFF. CDR3 in DNA: TGTGCCAGCAGTCCTCTGCGGGGGGATTTCTCCTACAATGAGCAGTTCTTC.

The rearrangement uses TRBV27 and TRBJ2-7, with TRBD1 matching over 9 bases. The V segment lost 5 bases and the J segment 7 bases; nucleotides outside the gene matches: 9. In germline, CDR1 is MNHEY, CDR2 SMNVEV (reference sequence). This CDR3 has 14 residues. This CDR3 is CASSISGTGIEQYF. The CDR3 nucleotides are TGTGCCAGCAGTATTTCCGGGACAGGGATAGAGCAGTACTTC.